These 8 T cell receptor beta chains were all obtained from the same sample, sequenced in a study of neurological immune-mediated disorders. TCRdb fed the 5' RACE reads into MiXCR, producing one record per CDR3 protein. The sample yields some 25,000 distinct CDR3 sequences, 5.5% to 8% seen once. Material for sequencing was PBMCs. The receptors here all came from a woman aged 40-49 years in good health.

The genes are TRBV20-1 and TRBJ2-4; D could derive from TRBD1 or TRBD2 (6 bases each). The CDR3 is 14 residues long. From germline, CDR1 is DFQATT and CDR2 SNEGSKA (reference sequence). Trimming took 6 bases from V and 3 from J, leaving 15 bases between them. CDR3 sequence: CSAGGGTGKNIQYF. The CDR3, as DNA: TGCAGTGCCGGAGGGGGGACCGGCAAAAACATTCAGTACTTC.

This clonotype appeared many times. The chain employs TRBV27 and TRBJ1-2, with 7 positions matching TRBD1. The CDR3 covers 17 residues. V lost 6 bases to trimming and J lost 2 bases; unmatched junction nucleotides: 15. Per the germline V gene, CDR1 is MNHEY and CDR2 is SMNVEV (reference sequence). For the CDR3, the DNA is TGTGCCAGCAGCCTCCTTACCGCGACAGGGAGCAACTATGGCTACACCTTC. Translated, it gives CASSLLTATGSNYGYTF.

This clonotype showed up many times. The DNA for the CDR3 is TGTGCCAGCAACCCAGGGGGCACTGAAGCTTTCTTT. Translation gives CASNPGGTEAFF. The chain links TRBV28 to TRBJ1-1; TRBD1 matches 7 bases. CDR3 length: 12 residues. CDR1 is MDHEN and CDR2 is SYDVKM in the germline V gene. Germline trimming cut 7 bases from V and 4 bases from J; bases unmatched to any gene: 3.

The sample holds many counts of this clonotype. The chain is built from TRBV20-1 and TRBJ2-3, with 8 positions matching TRBD1. Germline trimming cut 0 bases from V and 4 bases from J; bases unmatched to any gene: 12. The CDR3 contains 17 residues. CDR1 and CDR2 (germline): DFQATT, SNEGSKA (reference sequence). The CDR3 DNA follows: TGCAGTGCTAGAGATCGTAGAGGACAGGGTGGAGCAGATACGCAGTATTTT. Encoded protein: CSARDRRGQGGADTQYF.

The table lists this clonotype with many counts. The chain carries TRBV27 and TRBJ2-1; 8 bases are a match to TRBD2. V shed 7 bases and J 1 base; nucleotides not matched to a gene: 0. Germline V lookup: CDR1 MNHEY, CDR2 SMNVEV (reference sequence). CDR3 length: 13 residues. For the CDR3, the DNA is TGTGCCAGCACTAGCGGGTCCTACAATGAGCAGTTCTTC. Its protein product is CASTSGSYNEQFF.

This clonotype was found many times. CDR3 nucleotides: TGCAGTGCTAGAGATACACTAGCGGGAGGGTATGAGCAGTTCTTC. This sequence encodes CSARDTLAGGYEQFF. The chain has TRBV20-1 and TRBJ2-1, with 13 bases identical to TRBD2. Per germline, CDR1 DFQATT and CDR2 SNEGSKA (reference sequence). The CDR3 length is 15 residues. Losses at the gene ends were 0 bases for V and 8 bases for J; bases not matched to a gene: 4.

At least ten counts were recorded for this clonotype. This chain connects TRBV10-3 to TRBJ2-1; D is uncertain. Trimming shortened V by 2 bases and J by 8 bases, and 4 bases separated the two germline ends. CDR3 length: 11 residues. Looked up from germline, CDR1 is ENHRY and CDR2 is SYGVKD. The CDR3 DNA reads as TGTGCCATCAGTGAGAGGGATGAGCAGTTCTTC. As protein: CAISERDEQFF.

This clonotype was recorded many times. V gene TRBV9 combines with J gene TRBJ2-1; 11 bases agree with TRBD2. The CDR3 extends over 16 amino acids. Germline V CDR1 and CDR2: SGDLS, YYNGEE. V lost 2 bases and J lost 1; bases outside the gene matches: 2. The CDR3 loop is CASSVSGGVSYNEQFF. The CDR3 bases are TGTGCCAGCAGCGTTAGCGGGGGGGTGTCCTACAATGAGCAGTTCTTC.